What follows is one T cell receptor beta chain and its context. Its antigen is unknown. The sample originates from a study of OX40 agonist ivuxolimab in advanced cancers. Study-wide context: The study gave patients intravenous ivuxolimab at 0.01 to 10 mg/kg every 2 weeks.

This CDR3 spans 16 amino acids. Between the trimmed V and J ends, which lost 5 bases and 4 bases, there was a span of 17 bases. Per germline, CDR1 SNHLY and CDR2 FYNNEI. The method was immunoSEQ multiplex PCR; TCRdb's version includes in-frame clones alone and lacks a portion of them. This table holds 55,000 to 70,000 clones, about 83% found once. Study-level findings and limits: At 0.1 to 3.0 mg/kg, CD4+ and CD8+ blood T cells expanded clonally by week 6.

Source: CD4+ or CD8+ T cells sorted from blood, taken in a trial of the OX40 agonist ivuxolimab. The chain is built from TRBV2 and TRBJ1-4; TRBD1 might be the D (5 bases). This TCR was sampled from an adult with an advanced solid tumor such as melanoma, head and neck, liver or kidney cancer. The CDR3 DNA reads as TGTGCCAGCAGTCAGTCAAGGGACCCCGGTAATGAAAAACTGTTTTTT. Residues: CASSQSRDPGNEKLFF.